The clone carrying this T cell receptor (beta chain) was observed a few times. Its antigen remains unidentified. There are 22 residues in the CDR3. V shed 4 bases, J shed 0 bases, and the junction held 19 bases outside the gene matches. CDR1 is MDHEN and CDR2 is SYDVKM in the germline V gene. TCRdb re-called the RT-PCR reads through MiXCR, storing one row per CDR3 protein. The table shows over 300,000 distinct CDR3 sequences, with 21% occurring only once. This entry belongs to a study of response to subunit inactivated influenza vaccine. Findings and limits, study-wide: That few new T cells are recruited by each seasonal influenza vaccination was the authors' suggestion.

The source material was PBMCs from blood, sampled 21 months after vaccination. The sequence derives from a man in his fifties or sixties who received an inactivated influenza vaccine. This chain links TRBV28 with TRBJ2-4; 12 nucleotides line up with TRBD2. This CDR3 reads CASSSPDRGGRTSGVAKNIQYF. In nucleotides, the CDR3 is TGTGCCAGCAGTTCGCCAGACAGGGGAGGTCGGACTAGCGGGGTAGCCAAAAACATTCAGTACTTC.